This T cell receptor beta chain was identified during a study of blood T cell repertoires in COVID-19. Looking at the study overall: Samples came from the United States, Italy and Spain, spanning acute and convalescent COVID-19.

A single count supports this clone. CDR3 size: 15 residues. Per germline, CDR1 SQVTM and CDR2 ANQGSEA. V lost 6 bases and J lost 0, with 15 bases in between. Sequencing was performed with immunoSEQ multiplex PCR; in TCRdb, only in-frame clones are kept and a portion is missing. Of some 100,000 clones in the sample, 75% to 85% were seen once. The sequence was collected from a human donor in a cohort sampled during active COVID-19. Sequencing was performed on peripheral blood. The genes are TRBV29-1 and TRBJ1-3; a possible D gene is TRBD1 (6 bases). The chain's CDR3 is CSVGPDRNSGNTIYF. CDR3 sequence (DNA): TGCAGCGTGGGACCGGACAGAAACTCTGGAAACACCATATATTTT.